The 16 T cell receptor beta chains below were found in one sample sequenced in a study of blood T cells in healthy people across ages. Primers used in a second PCR of about 7 to 12 cycles were a sample-barcoded 5' primer and a J-beta primer mix. TCRdb recomputed calls from the 5' RACE reads with MiXCR, one row per CDR3 protein. The table has about 730,000 distinct CDR3 sequences, around 40% seen once; the top ten hold 20% to 25%. The sample was blood. Receptor source: a woman in her sixties or seventies in good health.

This rearrangement joins TRBV5-1 to TRBJ2-7; 7 positions match TRBD1. The J call may be faulty, since TRBJ2-5 better matches the DNA end. Germline V gene sequence: CDR1 SGHRS, CDR2 YFSETQ. The CDR3 extends over 14 amino acids. CDR3 sequence: CASSTETGRETQYF. In DNA, the CDR3 is TGCGCCAGCAGCACTGAGACAGGGAGAGAGACCCAGTACTTC.

In its sample, this clonotype was seen a few times. The rearrangement joins TRBV6-6 to TRBJ2-3; D might be TRBD2 (6 bases). Between the trimmed V and J ends, which lost 6 bases and 3 bases, there was a span of 19 bases. The CDR3 runs 16 residues. CDR1 MNHNY and CDR2 SVGAGI come from the germline V gene (reference sequence). The CDR3 bases are TGTGCCAGCAGCCTTCGACTAGTCCCTAAGACAGATACGCAGTATTTT. This encodes CASSLRLVPKTDTQYF.

V is TRBV7-2 and J is TRBJ2-5; 9 nucleotides align to TRBD2. The J segment lost 5 bases and the V segment lost 4 bases, leaving 8 bases of the junction unmatched. Germline V lookup: CDR1 SGHTA, CDR2 FQGNSA. The CDR3 extends over 15 amino acids. The CDR3 DNA reads TGTGCCAGCAGCTACCCGGCGGGGGGGCAGGAGACCCAGTACTTC. This codes for CASSYPAGGQETQYF.

This clonotype was observed many times. The V call is TRBV7-9, the J call TRBJ2-7, with D maybe TRBD2 (6 bases). Germline CDR1 SEHNR, CDR2 FQNEAQ (reference sequence). V was cut by 6 bases and J by 2 bases, with 8 bases left in between. This CDR3 contains 12 residues. The CDR3 DNA sequence: TGTGCCAGCAGAGGCGGGACCTACGAGCAGTACTTC. As protein: CASRGGTYEQYF.

This clonotype was detected a few times. This chain connects TRBV7-9 to TRBJ2-7; D tentatively reads TRBD1 or TRBD2 (5 bases each). Trimming stripped 5 bases from V and 4 bases from J, with 18 bases between. The CDR3 has 15 amino acids. The germline V gene encodes CDR1 SEHNR and CDR2 FQNEAQ (reference sequence). The CDR3 coding sequence is TGTGCCAGCAGCCCGCCATGGGGACCGGCGTACGAGCAGTACTTC. It encodes CASSPPWGPAYEQYF.

The chain is built from TRBV4-3 and TRBJ2-1; 12 positions match TRBD2. V was pared by 0 bases and J by 9 bases, with 6 bases of the junction left unmatched. CDR1 and CDR2 (germline): LGHNA, YSLEER. The CDR3 consists of 16 residues. The DNA of the CDR3 is TGCGCCAGCAGCCAAGATGCTAGCGGGAGGGCCGCTGAGCAGTTCTTC. The encoded protein is CASSQDASGRAAEQFF.

The chain is built from TRBV10-2 and TRBJ2-5; tentatively, D is TRBD2 (5 bases). Germline-derived CDR1 and CDR2 are WSHSY and SAAADI. The CDR3 runs to 14 residues. Between the trimmed V and J ends, which lost 3 bases and 3 bases, there was a span of 11 bases. CDR3 coding DNA: TGCGCCAGCAGTGATAGGGCGGGCGAAGAGACCCAGTACTTC. It codes for CASSDRAGEETQYF.

The chain has TRBV20-1 and TRBJ2-7, with 8 nucleotides matching TRBD1. This CDR3 spans 14 amino acids. V was clipped by 1 base and J by 3 bases; unmatched bases: 5. The V gene's germline CDR1 is DFQATT and CDR2 SNEGSKA (reference sequence). The CDR3 DNA reads as TGCAGTGCTAGAGGCCGACAGGGGTACTACGAGCAGTACTTC. Amino acids: CSARGRQGYYEQYF.

A few counts support this clonotype. The chain is built from TRBV6-5 and TRBJ2-5, with a tentative D call TRBD2 (6 bases). Germline loops: CDR1 MNHEY, CDR2 SVGAGI. The V and J ends lost 8 bases and 2 bases respectively, with 15 bases between them. CDR3 length equals 14 residues. The CDR3 bases are TGTGCCAGCTCCCGGGGACTTACACAAGAGACCCAGTACTTC. Translation: CASSRGLTQETQYF.

In its sample, this clonotype was seen a few times. J is TRBJ2-5 and V is TRBV6-1; TRBD1 aligns across 10 bases. Unmatched junction bases numbered 4, after V lost 2 bases and J lost 4 bases. This CDR3 contains 15 residues. Germline V gene data show CDR1 as MNHNS and CDR2 as SASEGT. CDR3 in DNA: TGTGCCAGCAGTGAATCCGGGACAGGGGTAGAGACCCAGTACTTC. Translated, it gives CASSESGTGVETQYF.

The chain recombines TRBV28 with TRBJ1-2; no clear D. The germline V gene has CDR1 MDHEN and CDR2 SYDVKM. Trimming removed 6 bases from V and 1 base from J, with 3 bases in between. The CDR3 length is 11 residues. In DNA form, the CDR3 reads TGTGCCAGCAGGTTTAACTATGGCTACACCTTC. Encoded protein: CASRFNYGYTF.

The CDR3 region has the DNA TGTGCCAGCAGTGAATCACAGGGGGCTTTCTTT. Encoded protein: CASSESQGAFF. The gene calls are TRBV25-1 and TRBJ1-1, with 7 nucleotides matching TRBD1. The CDR3 extends over 11 amino acids. V was clipped by 1 base and J by 11 bases; unmatched bases: 1. Germline V gene data show CDR1 as MGHDK and CDR2 as SYGVNS. Filled out from reference TRBV25-1 and TRBJ1-1, the complete variable domain reads EADIYQTPRYLVIGTGKKITLECSQTMGHDKMYWYQQDPGMELHLIHYSYGVNSTEKGDLSSESTVSRIRTEHFPLTLESARPSHTSQYLCASSESQGAFFGQGTRLTVV.

This clonotype was seen only a few times. CDR3 DNA: TGTGCCAGCAGCCCCAATCAAGGGGGGTCCAACTATGGCTACACCTTC. It is translated as CASSPNQGGSNYGYTF. The chain recombines TRBV7-2 with TRBJ1-2; D possibly corresponds to TRBD1 (6 bases). Between the trimmed V and J ends, which lost 5 bases and 2 bases, there was a span of 18 bases. This CDR3 has 16 amino acids. The V gene's germline CDR1 is SGHTA and CDR2 FQGNSA.

V usage is TRBV6-5 and J usage is TRBJ1-6; the D gene is possibly TRBD1 (6 bases). The germline V gene has CDR1 MNHEY and CDR2 SVGAGI. V gave up 2 bases and J gave up 7 bases, with 9 bases separating them. The CDR3 extends over 14 amino acids. CDR3 nucleotides: TGTGCCAGCAGTTACAGGGGGTGGAATTCACCCCTCCACTTT. It yields the protein CASSYRGWNSPLHF.

J is TRBJ2-1 and V is TRBV20-1; TRBD2 aligns across 7 bases. The CDR3 covers 16 residues. Germline CDR1 is DFQATT and CDR2 is SNEGSKA (reference sequence). V dropped 1 base and J dropped 2; count of bases not matched to a gene: 8. CDR3 in amino acids: CSARVSEGRAYNEQFF. In nucleotides, the CDR3 is TGCAGTGCTAGAGTATCGGAAGGGAGGGCCTACAATGAGCAGTTCTTC.

The J gene is TRBJ2-7, the V gene TRBV20-1, with 8 bases aligning to TRBD2. The CDR3 spans 13 residues. The germline V gene has CDR1 DFQATT and CDR2 SNEGSKA (reference sequence). V gave up 6 bases and J gave up 4 bases; unmatched junction bases: 8. The CDR3 spells CSAWERERYEQYF. The CDR3 bases are TGCAGTGCCTGGGAGCGGGAGCGGTACGAGCAGTACTTC.